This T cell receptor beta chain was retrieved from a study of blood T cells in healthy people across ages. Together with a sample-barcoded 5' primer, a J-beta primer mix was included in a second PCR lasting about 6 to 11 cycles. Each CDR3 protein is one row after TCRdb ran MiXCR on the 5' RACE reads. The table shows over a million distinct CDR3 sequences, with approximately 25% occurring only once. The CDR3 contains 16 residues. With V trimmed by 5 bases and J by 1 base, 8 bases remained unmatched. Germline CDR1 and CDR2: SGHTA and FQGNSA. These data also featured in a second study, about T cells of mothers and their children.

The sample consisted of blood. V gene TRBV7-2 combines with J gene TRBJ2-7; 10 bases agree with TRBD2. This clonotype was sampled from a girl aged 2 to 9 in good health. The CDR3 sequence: CASSLPSGRSSYEQYF. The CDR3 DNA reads TGTGCCAGCAGCCTACCTAGCGGGAGATCTTCCTACGAGCAGTACTTC.